This T cell receptor (beta chain) was profiled in a study of shared clonotypes between healthy human individuals. Study-level information: For every donor, three CD4 naive, three CD4 memory, two CD8 naive and one CD8 memory plates were used.

On this clone: Its specificity is not known.

Study results and limitations: With a handful of donors compared, around 4.7% of naive CD4 clonotypes were shared.

The CDR3 is 15 amino acids. Germline V gene lookup returns CDR1 SGDLS and CDR2 YYNGEE. J lost 7 bases, V lost 4 bases, and 13 bases had no gene match. A split of CD4+ cells into CD45RA+ naive and CD45RA-negative memory subsets was performed. Clones were read by immunoSEQ multiplex PCR, and TCRdb kept only the in-frame ones, dropping some. The sample has some 1.5 million clones, approximately 97% seen once. Material: naive CD4+ T cells sorted from blood. The subset denotes: CD45RA+ positively selected. This receptor was taken from a man aged 25 to 40 in good health. The rearrangement uses TRBV9 and TRBJ2-7; 8 bases agree with TRBD1. The CDR3, as DNA: TGTGCCAGCAGCAACGGACAGGGAAGGTCGCGGGAGCAGTACTTC. Its translation: CASSNGQGRSREQYF.